This T cell receptor beta chain was documented in a study of cytomegalovirus exposure and HLA in healthy donors. Study-level background: T cells numbering around 190 million yielded some 120 million unique TCR beta sequences in an earlier analysis. Study conclusions and caveats: Sequencing had likely introduced a cluster of highly shared sequence variants as an artifact. A later examination showed that TCR association rates differed by HLA locus, with DRB1 most and HLA-C fewest.

The PCR employed 60 Vbeta primers together with 13 Jbeta primers. As processed by the authors: The authors later counted 65 million to 80 million unique TCR beta chains, 9 million to 12 million of them shared. This table comes from immunoSEQ multiplex PCR, and its TCRdb copy is limited to in-frame clones, with some not included. D and trimming were read from the DNA, whereas the V and J calls and clone size are those reported in that table. The table includes 90,000 to 130,000 clones, less than 70% detected once. As to this clone: Antigen: not known.

Germline CDR1 and CDR2: LNHDA and SQIVND (reference sequence). The CDR3 runs to 11 residues. The V gene lost 4 bases and the J gene lost 4 bases, with 5 bases spanning the gap. The V and J genes are TRBV19 and TRBJ2-7; D unresolved. The TCR sequence derives from a woman in her twenties or thirties in good health and CMV-seronegative. Sequencing was carried out using PBMCs. The CDR3, as DNA: TGTGCCAGTAGTACTCTATACGAGCAGTACTTC. It yields the protein CASSTLYEQYF.